The entry that follows covers one T cell receptor (beta chain) sequence. Its antigen is not identified. Other DNA sequences in this sample translate to the same CDR3. V shed 4 bases and J shed 0 bases, with 10 bases lying between them. From germline, CDR1 is SGHAT and CDR2 FQNNGV. This CDR3 comprises 14 residues. Sequencing was performed with immunoSEQ multiplex PCR; in TCRdb, only in-frame clones are kept and a portion is missing. This sample has 2 million or so clones, with 85% to 95% found just once. The source of the sample is a study of shared clonotypes between healthy human individuals. Findings of the study overall: Generation probabilities of non-shared clonotypes were lower (relative to those shared by all four donors).

This receptor was identified in a man aged 18 to 35 in good health. This rearrangement joins TRBV11-2 to TRBJ2-7; D possibly corresponds to TRBD1 (6 bases). The specimen sequenced was naive CD4+ T cells sorted from blood. Indicated subset: CD45RA+ positively selected. The CDR3 region has the DNA TGTGCCAGCAGCTCCCAGGGGAGCTCCTACGAGCAGTACTTC. This gives the protein CASSSQGSSYEQYF.